This T cell receptor beta chain is drawn from a study of CD8+CD57+ T cells in acquired aplastic anemia. Study as a whole: Mean DNA quantity obtained from sorted CD4+ and CD8+ cells was around 3.2 ug. Study-wide points: CD8+ Simpson's diversity did not differ significantly between patients and controls.

Many counts were recorded for this clonotype. The antigen remains undetermined. The CDR3 contains 15 residues. V was clipped by 5 bases and J by 4 bases; unmatched bases: 6. Germline CDR1 reads WSHSY; CDR2 reads SAAADI. Investigators profiled TCR beta VDJ and CDR3 from genomic DNA template. TCRdb called the reads again in MiXCR, with one record for every CDR3 protein. The sample lists some 130,000 distinct CDR3 sequences, roughly two fifths occurring once. The sample taken for sequencing was sorted CD4+, CD8+, or CD8+CD57+ T cells (not recorded which) from PBMCs. The chain is built from TRBV10-2 and TRBJ2-1; 9 bases line up with TRBD1. The clonotype originates from a human donor in good health, serving as a control. The CDR3 DNA follows: TGCGCCAGCAGTAACCGGGACAGGGATTACAATGAGCAGTTCTTC. Its translation is CASSNRDRDYNEQFF.